The 29 T cell receptor beta chains listed next were all sequenced from one sample in a study of graft-versus-host responses after intestinal transplantation. These receptors lack a known antigen. Generated by immunoSEQ multiplex PCR, the TCRdb table keeps only in-frame clones and is missing some. The repertoire consists of roughly 69,000 clones, with more than 85% occurring once and the leading ten covering roughly 1.6%. This specimen was unstimulated CD8+ T cells sorted from spleen or lymph node cells, taken before transplant. The receptor set was obtained from a human donor who was the organ donor for an intestinal transplant.

The chain joins TRBV28 to TRBJ2-1, with D perhaps matching TRBD1 (5 bases). This CDR3 has 14 amino acids. Germline V gives CDR1 MDHEN, CDR2 SYDVKM. Trimming took 1 base from V and 6 from J, leaving 10 bases between them. Here the CDR3 reads CASSLSLGVNEQFF. The CDR3 coding sequence is TGTGCCAGCAGTTTATCCCTAGGGGTCAATGAGCAGTTCTTC. Using reference TRBV28 and TRBJ2-1 for the parts outside the CDR3, the full variable domain is DVKVTQSSRYLVKRTGEKVFLECVQDMDHENMFWYRQDPGLGLRLIYFSYDVKMKEKGDIPEGYSVSREKKERFSLILESASTNQTSMYLCASSLSLGVNEQFFGPGTRLTVL.

This clone turned up a few times. V usage is TRBV5-6 and J usage is TRBJ2-7; TRBD2 aligns across 10 bases. J lost 1 base, V lost 2 bases, and 3 bases had no gene match. Germline-derived CDR1 and CDR2 are SGHDT and YYEEEE. The CDR3 has 15 residues. This chain's CDR3 is CASSFGTSVSYEQYF. In DNA form, the CDR3 reads TGTGCCAGCAGCTTTGGGACTAGCGTTTCCTACGAGCAGTACTTC.

The gene calls are TRBV4-3 and TRBJ1-6, with D possibly matching TRBD1 (5 bases). Trimming took 4 bases from V and 7 from J, leaving 14 bases between them. The CDR3 contains 15 residues. Germline V lookup: CDR1 LGHNA, CDR2 YSLEER. This CDR3 reads CASSRRVQGNSPLHF. The CDR3 DNA follows: TGCGCCAGCAGCCGAAGGGTCCAGGGAAATTCACCCCTCCACTTT.

This chain links TRBV6-1 with TRBJ1-2, with unresolved D. Germline V gives CDR1 MNHNS, CDR2 SASEGT. The V end lost 6 bases, the J end lost 4 bases, and 15 bases lay between the germline ends. The CDR3 is made up of 14 amino acids. This CDR3 reads CASSPVDGVYGYTF. The CDR3 bases are TGTGCCAGCAGCCCGGTGGACGGGGTCTATGGCTACACCTTC.

V usage is TRBV9 and J usage is TRBJ2-7, with TRBD1 matching over 7 bases. The CDR3 has 14 amino acids. V dropped 3 bases and J dropped 4; count of bases not matched to a gene: 7. CDR1 and CDR2 from the germline V gene are SGDLS and YYNGEE. CDR3 sequence (DNA): TGTGCCAGCAGCGACCGGGACAGTATGTACGAGCAGTACTTC. It encodes CASSDRDSMYEQYF.

This rearrangement joins TRBV27 to TRBJ2-1; 9 nucleotides align to TRBD1. Germline V gene lookup returns CDR1 MNHEY and CDR2 SMNVEV (reference sequence). CDR3 size: 17 residues. Unmatched junction bases numbered 7, after V lost 2 bases and J lost 2 bases. The DNA of the CDR3 is TGTGCCAGCAGTTTACTGTGGACAGGGGAGGCCTACAATGAGCAGTTCTTC. Amino acids: CASSLLWTGEAYNEQFF.

This chain connects TRBV9 to TRBJ2-7; the match to TRBD1 covers 11 bases. Germline loops: CDR1 SGDLS, CDR2 YYNGEE. The CDR3 runs 15 residues. Germline trimming cut 4 bases from V and 2 bases from J; bases unmatched to any gene: 5. In DNA, the CDR3 is TGTGCCAGCAGCCCACCGGGACAGGGGGCCTACGAGCAGTACTTC. It codes for CASSPPGQGAYEQYF.

A few counts support this clone. The chain recombines TRBV4-1 with TRBJ2-1, with 10 bases fitting TRBD2. The junction had 6 bases not matched to a gene; V was cut back by 1 base and J by 6 bases. This CDR3 has 16 amino acids. Germline V lookup: CDR1 MGHRA, CDR2 YSYEKL. CDR3 in amino acids: CASSQVVAGGINEQFF. CDR3 DNA: TGCGCCAGCAGCCAAGTAGTAGCGGGAGGAATCAATGAGCAGTTCTTC.

The chain carries TRBV27 and TRBJ2-1; D is unresolved. From germline, CDR1 is MNHEY and CDR2 SMNVEV (reference sequence). The length of the CDR3 is 15 residues. V was trimmed by 5 bases and J by 3 bases, leaving 14 bases between them. The CDR3 DNA follows: TGTGCCAGCAGTGGGCTGCCGATAGGCTACAATGAGCAGTTCTTC. Its translation is CASSGLPIGYNEQFF.

This CDR3 reads CASSWDSESGEQFF. CDR3 nucleotide sequence: TGTGCCAGCAGTTGGGACTCCGAAAGTGGTGAGCAGTTCTTC. This sequence joins TRBV28 and TRBJ2-1; D possibly corresponds to TRBD2 (6 bases). The germline V gene has CDR1 MDHEN and CDR2 SYDVKM. Trimming cost V 4 bases and J 9 bases, with 16 bases left between them. The CDR3 is 14 amino acids.

This chain connects TRBV30 to TRBJ2-7; D is possibly TRBD2 (6 bases). Germline V lookup: CDR1 GTSNPN, CDR2 SVGIG (reference sequence). V lost 4 bases and J 0 bases, leaving 10 bases between the germline ends. The CDR3 length is 13 residues. The CDR3 sequence is CAWKGLSSYEQYF. CDR3 nucleotide sequence: TGTGCCTGGAAGGGACTCAGCTCCTACGAGCAGTACTTC.

The chain links TRBV7-3 to TRBJ1-2; tentative D call: TRBD1 (5 bases). This CDR3 has 14 amino acids. V was cut by 0 bases and J by 8 bases, with 13 bases left in between. From germline, CDR1 is SGHTA and CDR2 FQGTGA. CDR3 nucleotides: TGTGCCAGCAGCTTAACGGGAGGGGCCGGCGGCTACACCTTC. Translation gives CASSLTGGAGGYTF. The variable domain in full, with the rest retrieved from reference TRBV7-3 and TRBJ1-2, is GAGVSQTPSNKVTEKGKYVELRCDPISGHTALYWYRQSLGQGPEFLIYFQGTGAADDSGLPNDRFFAVRPEGSVSTLKIQRTERGDSAVYLCASSLTGGAGGYTFGSGTRLTVV.

This sequence joins TRBV28 and TRBJ2-1; the match to TRBD1 covers 8 bases. The CDR3 extends over 14 amino acids. Germline V gene data show CDR1 as MDHEN and CDR2 as SYDVKM. The junction had 5 bases not matched to a gene; V was cut back by 7 bases and J by 3 bases. The CDR3 sequence is CASTHRGDYNEQFF. CDR3 DNA sequence: TGTGCCAGCACCCACAGGGGGGACTACAATGAGCAGTTCTTC.

This chain links TRBV9 with TRBJ2-5, with 7 bases that match TRBD1. The J call is doubtful: the DNA matches TRBJ2-7 better. This CDR3 is 14 amino acids long. Germline CDR1 reads SGDLS; CDR2 reads YYNGEE. The CDR3 here is CASSVSGGEYEQYF. CDR3 nucleotides: TGTGCCAGCAGCGTGTCAGGGGGAGAGTACGAGCAGTACTTC.

The genes are TRBV6-6 and TRBJ2-7; D is unclear. This CDR3 is built from 14 residues. Trimming left V 4 bases short and J 2 bases short, with 12 bases between. Germline assignment: CDR1 MNHNY and CDR2 SVGAGI (reference sequence). The CDR3: CASSWSTETYEQYF. In nucleotides, the CDR3 is TGTGCCAGCAGTTGGTCGACGGAGACCTACGAGCAGTACTTC.

This CDR3 reads CASSFVGSRAGEQYF. In nucleotides, the CDR3 is TGTGCCAGCAGTTTTGTCGGAAGCAGGGCAGGGGAGCAGTACTTC. The V call is TRBV28, the J call TRBJ2-7; possibly TRBD1 for D (5 bases). V dropped 3 bases and J dropped 7 bases, with 19 bases sitting between them. This CDR3 has 15 residues. CDR1 is MDHEN and CDR2 is SYDVKM in the germline V gene.

The chain joins TRBV9 to TRBJ2-7; D is unclear. CDR3 length: 16 residues. Germline values: CDR1 SGDLS, CDR2 YYNGEE. Trimming removed 2 bases at V and 0 bases at J, with 15 bases between. CDR3 nucleotide sequence: TGTGCCAGCAGCGTTTCCCCCCGCGCGGACTCCTACGAGCAGTACTTC. Encoded protein: CASSVSPRADSYEQYF. The variable domain in full, with the rest retrieved from reference TRBV9 and TRBJ2-7, is DSGVTQTPKHLITATGQRVTLRCSPRSGDLSVYWYQQSLDQGLQFLIQYYNGEERAKGNILERFSAQQFPDLHSELNLSSLELGDSALYFCASSVSPRADSYEQYFGPGTRLTVT.

The V call is TRBV9, the J call TRBJ1-2; D is ambiguous. The germline V gene encodes CDR1 SGDLS and CDR2 YYNGEE. This CDR3 spans 14 amino acids. Trimming took off 3 bases at V and 6 bases at J, with 15 bases between the two ends. CDR3 region: CASSAFSTDNGYTF. In DNA form, the CDR3 reads TGTGCCAGCAGCGCCTTCAGCACAGACAATGGCTACACCTTC.

The CDR3 nucleotides are TGTGCCAGCAGTTCGCGCCTAGTATGGATCTACGAGCAGTACTTC. As protein: CASSSRLVWIYEQYF. This chain links TRBV27 with TRBJ2-7; D ambiguous. In germline, CDR1 is MNHEY, CDR2 SMNVEV (reference sequence). V lost 4 bases and J lost 3, with 16 bases in between. This CDR3 region has 15 residues.

The chain joins TRBV28 to TRBJ1-2, with TRBD1 matching over 7 bases. The CDR3 extends over 12 amino acids. Trimming cost V 5 bases and J 7 bases; bases outside gene matches: 4. Germline V gives CDR1 MDHEN, CDR2 SYDVKM. In DNA, the CDR3 is TGTGCCAGCAGTCGAGACAGGGTTGGCTACACCTTC. This codes for CASSRDRVGYTF.

The chain joins TRBV21-1 to TRBJ2-7; the D call TRBD2 from the table was never checked on the DNA. TRBV21-1 is a documented pseudogene. The CDR3 has 17 residues. CDR3 nucleotide sequence: TGTGCCAGCAGCCCTGCGCCCGGGACTAGCGGGACCTACGAGCAGTACTTC. This sequence encodes CASSPAPGTSGTYEQYF.

This clone appeared once. The gene calls are TRBV9 and TRBJ1-4; 9 bases are a match to TRBD1. With V trimmed by 4 bases and J by 4 bases, 5 bases remained unmatched. Germline assignment: CDR1 SGDLS and CDR2 YYNGEE. The CDR3 is 15 amino acids. This CDR3 reads CASSPQTGGNEKLFF. The DNA of the CDR3 is TGTGCCAGCAGCCCCCAGACAGGGGGTAATGAAAAACTGTTTTTT.

The J gene is TRBJ2-3, the V gene TRBV28; 10 nucleotides align to TRBD2. Looked up from germline, CDR1 is MDHEN and CDR2 is SYDVKM. The CDR3 totals 16 residues. Unmatched junction bases numbered 10, after V lost 5 bases and J lost 5 bases. CDR3 coding DNA: TGTGCCAGCAGTATCCTCATAGCGGGAGGAGGAGATACGCAGTATTTT. As protein: CASSILIAGGGDTQYF.

The chain carries TRBV4-1 and TRBJ2-7; TRBD2 aligns across 10 bases. The length of the CDR3 is 22 residues. Germline lookup yields CDR1 MGHRA and CDR2 YSYEKL. V dropped 1 base and J dropped 0; count of bases not matched to a gene: 21. The CDR3 DNA sequence: TGCGCCAGCAGCCAAGGTCATCCCACCCTTACTAGCGGGAAAGATTTCTCCTACGAGCAGTACTTC. Translation gives CASSQGHPTLTSGKDFSYEQYF.

The DNA of the CDR3 is TGTGCCAGCAGTGATCGGACAGGTGATAGCTCCTACGAGCAGTACTTC. The encoded protein is CASSDRTGDSSYEQYF. This chain joins TRBV2 and TRBJ2-7; 7 positions match TRBD1. The CDR3 has 16 amino acids. With V trimmed by 3 bases and J by 0 bases, 8 bases remained unmatched. The germline V gene encodes CDR1 SNHLY and CDR2 FYNNEI.

The CDR3 DNA reads as TGTGCCAGCAGCCCGACTAGCGGGAGGAGCGAGCAGTACTTC. Translating gives CASSPTSGRSEQYF. The chain combines TRBV13 with TRBJ2-7; 13 nucleotides align to TRBD2. The V gene end was trimmed by 5 bases and the J gene end by 6 bases; junction bases not matched to a gene: 4. The CDR3 length is 14 residues. The germline V gene has CDR1 PRHDT and CDR2 FYEKMQ (reference sequence).

The chain links TRBV28 to TRBJ1-1, with D hard to call. The V end was cut by 6 bases, the J end by 7 bases, with 12 bases between. The germline V gene encodes CDR1 MDHEN and CDR2 SYDVKM. The CDR3 loop spans 12 amino acids. CDR3 amino acids: CASSLPLGEAFF. The CDR3 DNA sequence: TGTGCCAGCAGCCTCCCCCTCGGTGAAGCTTTCTTT.

The chain links TRBV29-1 to TRBJ2-3, with D perhaps TRBD2 (6 bases). This CDR3 is built from 15 residues. The V and J ends lost 5 bases and 6 bases respectively, with 21 bases between them. CDR1 is SQVTM and CDR2 is ANQGSEA in the germline V gene. CDR3 coding DNA: TGCAGCGTTACCCTCCGGGGGATAGTATCGGATACGCAGTATTTT. The encoded protein is CSVTLRGIVSDTQYF.

The chain couples TRBV7-2 to TRBJ1-1; no clear D. V shed 5 bases and J shed 0 bases, with 19 bases lying between them. The CDR3 is 17 residues long. Looked up from germline, CDR1 is SGHTA and CDR2 is FQGNSA. The CDR3 region is CASSDLVLTIMNTEAFF. Here the CDR3 DNA reads TGTGCCAGCAGCGACCTTGTCCTGACAATCATGAACACTGAAGCTTTCTTT.